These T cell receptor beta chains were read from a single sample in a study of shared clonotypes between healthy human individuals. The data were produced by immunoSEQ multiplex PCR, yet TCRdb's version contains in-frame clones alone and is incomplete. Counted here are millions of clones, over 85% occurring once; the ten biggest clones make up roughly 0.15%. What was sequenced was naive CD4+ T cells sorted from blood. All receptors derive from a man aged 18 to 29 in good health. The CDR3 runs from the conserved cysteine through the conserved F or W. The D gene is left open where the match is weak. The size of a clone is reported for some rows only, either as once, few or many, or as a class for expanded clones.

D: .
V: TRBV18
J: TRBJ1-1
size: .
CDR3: CASSTRVQGRTEAFF
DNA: TGTGCCAGCTCTACCAGGGTTCAGGGTCGCACTGAAGCTTTCTTT

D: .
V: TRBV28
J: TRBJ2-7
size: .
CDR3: CASSSGTEPGEQYF
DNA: TGTGCCAGCAGTTCCGGGACCGAGCCGGGTGAGCAGTACTTC

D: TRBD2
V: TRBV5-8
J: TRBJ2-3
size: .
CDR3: CASSRAGGSTDTQYF
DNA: TGTGCCAGCAGTAGGGCGGGAGGATCCACAGATACGCAGTATTTT

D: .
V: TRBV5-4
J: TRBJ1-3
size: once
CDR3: CASSLDWGSGNTIYF
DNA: TGTGCCAGCAGCTTGGATTGGGGCTCTGGAAACACCATATATTTT

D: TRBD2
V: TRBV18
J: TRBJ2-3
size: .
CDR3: CASSPPRLAGGADTQYF
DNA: TGTGCCAGCTCACCACCGAGACTAGCGGGGGGGGCAGATACGCAGTATTTT

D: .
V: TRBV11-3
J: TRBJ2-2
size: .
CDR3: CASSLSFGTNTGELFF
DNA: TGTGCCAGCAGCTTATCTTTCGGGACCAACACCGGGGAGCTGTTTTTT

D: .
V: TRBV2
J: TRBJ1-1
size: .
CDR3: CASTQLGGRGTEAFF
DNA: TGTGCCAGCACCCAACTGGGGGGCAGGGGCACTGAAGCTTTCTTT

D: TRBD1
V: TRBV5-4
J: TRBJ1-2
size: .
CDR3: CASSGDRFIGHYGYTF
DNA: TGTGCCAGCAGTGGGGACAGGTTTATAGGTCACTATGGCTACACCTTC

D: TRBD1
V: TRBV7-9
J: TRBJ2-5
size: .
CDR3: CASSWGQGETQYF
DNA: TGTGCCAGCAGCTGGGGACAGGGGGAGACCCAGTACTTC

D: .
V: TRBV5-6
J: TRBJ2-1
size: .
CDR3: CASSLAWGSSSYNEQFF
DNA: TGTGCCAGCAGCTTGGCCTGGGGTTCTAGCTCCTACAATGAGCAGTTCTTC

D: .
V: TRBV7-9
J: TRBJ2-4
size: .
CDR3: CASSYLDKNIQYF
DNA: TGTGCCAGCAGCTACCTGGACAAGAACATTCAGTACTTC